These 32 T cell receptor beta chains share one sample of origin, sequenced in a study of shared clonotypes between healthy human individuals. Clones were read by immunoSEQ multiplex PCR, and TCRdb kept only the in-frame ones, dropping some. Here the sample spans about 510,000 clones, 60% to 85% being singletons. Sequenced: PBMCs. These receptors all stem from a woman aged 40 to 55 in good health. Some clones in this sample may be carry-over from other donors' samples.

The V call is TRBV19, the J call TRBJ1-5; D unresolved. The CDR3 covers 14 residues. Trimming took off 7 bases at V and 0 bases at J, with 10 bases between the two ends. Germline V gene data show CDR1 as LNHDA and CDR2 as SQIVND (reference sequence). This CDR3 is CASMLSDSNQPQHF. CDR3 coding DNA: TGTGCCAGTATGTTGTCAGATAGCAATCAGCCCCAGCATTTT.

This clone occurred many times. This chain links TRBV11-2 with TRBJ2-7; D not resolved. The germline V gene has CDR1 SGHAT and CDR2 FQNNGV. Trimming removed 5 bases at V and 4 bases at J, with 9 bases between. This CDR3 has 12 residues. The CDR3 loop reads CASSDKDYEQYF. For the CDR3, the DNA is TGTGCCAGCAGCGACAAGGATTACGAGCAGTACTTC.

A word on this clone: This sample also contains other DNA sequences that code for the same CDR3. The J gene is TRBJ2-7, the V gene TRBV20-1, with D hard to call. The CDR3 sequence is 11 residues long. V dropped 6 bases and J dropped 3 bases, with 9 bases sitting between them. The germline V gene has CDR1 DFQATT and CDR2 SNEGSKA (reference sequence). CDR3 region: CSARRVYEQYF. The DNA for the CDR3 is TGCAGTGCCCGAAGGGTCTACGAGCAGTACTTC.

The chain recombines TRBV5-1 with TRBJ1-4; 7 bases agree with TRBD1. CDR1 is SGHRS and CDR2 is YFSETQ in the germline V gene. The CDR3 spans 15 residues. V trimming: 3 bases; J trimming: 8 bases; junction bases outside the gene matches: 10. The CDR3 nucleotides are TGCGCCAGCAGCTCAGGTGGGACAGAAGCCGAAAAACTGTTTTTT. Translating gives CASSSGGTEAEKLFF.

The chain carries TRBV5-5 and TRBJ2-6, with D unresolved. Trimming removed 5 bases at V and 0 bases at J, with 6 bases between. Germline V gene sequence: CDR1 SGHKS, CDR2 YYEKEE (reference sequence). CDR3 length: 14 residues. CDR3 coding DNA: TGTGCCAGCAGGCGTGACTCTGGGGCCAACGTCCTGACTTTC. Translating it yields CASRRDSGANVLTF.

The CDR3 protein is CSVASTGATNEKLFF. As DNA, the CDR3 is TGCAGCGTTGCCTCAACAGGGGCAACTAATGAAAAACTGTTTTTT. The chain couples TRBV29-1 to TRBJ1-4, with 7 nucleotides matching TRBD1. CDR3 length equals 15 residues. J was trimmed by 0 bases and V by 4 bases; bases with no gene match: 5. The germline CDR1 and CDR2 sequences are SQVTM and ANQGSEA.

The DNA of the CDR3 is TGTGCCAGCAGACGAGGACAGAACACCGGGGAGCTGTTTTTT. Residues: CASRRGQNTGELFF. The gene calls are TRBV6-5 and TRBJ2-2, with D possibly matching TRBD1 (5 bases). Germline V lookup: CDR1 MNHEY, CDR2 SVGAGI. V lost 6 bases, J lost 1 base, and 9 bases lay in between. This CDR3 comprises 14 residues.

V gene TRBV5-1 combines with J gene TRBJ2-3, with D perhaps given as TRBD1 or TRBD2 (5 bases each). The CDR3 runs 14 residues. V lost 0 bases, J lost 3 bases, and 8 bases lay in between. CDR1 and CDR2 from the germline V gene are SGHRS and YFSETQ. This CDR3 is CASSLGDPTDTQYF. The CDR3 DNA sequence: TGCGCCAGCAGCTTGGGGGACCCAACAGATACGCAGTATTTT.

The J gene is TRBJ1-1, the V gene TRBV5-1, with D maybe TRBD1 (5 bases). The V end was cut by 4 bases, the J end by 4 bases, with 14 bases between. Germline CDR1 and CDR2: SGHRS and YFSETQ. This CDR3 comprises 14 residues. CDR3 sequence: CASSLSRDFTEAFF. CDR3 nucleotide sequence: TGCGCCAGCAGCCTTAGTCGGGACTTCACTGAAGCTTTCTTT.

The gene calls are TRBV7-2 and TRBJ2-5, with 12 bases matching TRBD2. In germline, CDR1 is SGHTA, CDR2 FQGNSA. The CDR3 is 14 amino acids. V gave up 8 bases and J gave up 5 bases; unmatched junction bases: 6. CDR3 loop: CASRRTSGTETQYF. CDR3 nucleotide sequence: TGTGCCAGCCGTCGGACTAGCGGGACCGAGACCCAGTACTTC. The variable domain in full, with the rest retrieved from reference TRBV7-2 and TRBJ2-5, is GAGVSQSPSNKVTEKGKDVELRCDPISGHTALYWYRQSLGQGLEFLIYFQGNSAPDKSGLPSDRFSAERTGGSVSTLTIQRTQQEDSAVYLCASRRTSGTETQYFGPGTRLLVL.

The chain uses TRBV7-2 and TRBJ2-1; 11 bases agree with TRBD2. Germline V gene sequence: CDR1 SGHTA, CDR2 FQGNSA. This CDR3 is 13 amino acids long. V lost 4 bases to trimming and J lost 8 bases; unmatched junction nucleotides: 1. CDR3 sequence: CASSWGLADEQFF. In nucleotides, the CDR3 is TGTGCCAGCAGCTGGGGACTAGCGGATGAGCAGTTCTTC. Supplemented by reference TRBV7-2 and TRBJ2-1, the full variable domain reads GAGVSQSPSNKVTEKGKDVELRCDPISGHTALYWYRQSLGQGLEFLIYFQGNSAPDKSGLPSDRFSAERTGGSVSTLTIQRTQQEDSAVYLCASSWGLADEQFFGPGTRLTVL.

This clone was recorded once. The V call is TRBV10-3, the J call TRBJ1-2; 10 bases are a match to TRBD1. From germline, CDR1 is ENHRY and CDR2 SYGVKD. This CDR3 is 13 amino acids long. V was clipped by 7 bases and J by 6 bases; unmatched bases: 5. CDR3 sequence: CAINGQGVDGYTF. In nucleotides, the CDR3 is TGTGCCATCAATGGACAGGGGGTTGATGGCTACACCTTC.

The CDR3: CSVDLTSGAQETQYF. The CDR3 DNA reads TGCAGCGTTGACTTGACTAGCGGGGCGCAAGAGACCCAGTACTTC. This chain joins TRBV29-1 and TRBJ2-5; TRBD2 aligns across 11 bases. The junction had 5 bases not matched to a gene; V was cut back by 3 bases and J by 2 bases. This CDR3 has 15 amino acids. The germline gives CDR1 SQVTM, CDR2 ANQGSEA.

V usage is TRBV5-4 and J usage is TRBJ2-2, with D perhaps matching TRBD1 (7 bases). V was shortened by 4 bases and J by 1 base, with 17 bases between the two germline ends. Germline V lookup: CDR1 SGHNT, CDR2 YYREEE (reference sequence). The CDR3 has 17 residues. The CDR3 sequence is CASSLGGAGGNTGELFF. The CDR3 bases are TGTGCCAGCAGCCTCGGCGGGGCAGGGGGGAACACCGGGGAGCTGTTTTTT. Drawing the rest from reference TRBV5-4 and TRBJ2-2, the complete variable domain is ETGVTQSPTHLIKTRGQQVTLRCSSQSGHNTVSWYQQALGQGPQFIFQYYREEENGRGNFPPRFSGLQFPNYSSELNVNALELDDSALYLCASSLGGAGGNTGELFFGEGSRLTVL.

CDR3 in amino acids: CASSPREGLYGYTF. In DNA, the CDR3 is TGTGCCAGCAGCCCTCGGGAGGGTCTTTATGGCTACACCTTC. The genes are TRBV11-2 and TRBJ1-2; D gene ambiguous. Trimming pared 5 bases from V and 5 bases from J, leaving 15 bases between. Germline loops: CDR1 SGHAT, CDR2 FQNNGV. The CDR3 extends over 14 amino acids.

The V and J genes are TRBV7-6 and TRBJ2-3; 12 nucleotides agree with TRBD2. The CDR3 contains 14 residues. The germline CDR1 and CDR2 sequences are SGHVS and FNYEAQ. The V gene end was trimmed by 7 bases and the J gene end by 5 bases; junction bases not matched to a gene: 4. DNA of the CDR3: TGTGCCAGCACCATGGGACTAGCGGGAGATACGCAGTATTTT. Its protein is CASTMGLAGDTQYF. Complete variable domain (other parts from reference TRBV7-6 and TRBJ2-3): GAGVSQSPRYKVTKRGQDVALRCDPISGHVSLYWYRQALGQGPEFLTYFNYEAQQDKSGLPNDRFSAERPEGSISTLTIQRTEQRDSAMYRCASTMGLAGDTQYFGPGTRLTVL.

The J gene is TRBJ2-7, the V gene TRBV2; D is unresolved. V was shortened by 2 bases and J by 6 bases, with 8 bases between the two germline ends. Germline CDR1 reads SNHLY; CDR2 reads FYNNEI. CDR3 length equals 12 residues. CDR3 DNA sequence: TGTGCCAGCAGTGAACTCCCGGCCGAGCAGTACTTC. Protein sequence: CASSELPAEQYF.

The chain has TRBV5-6 and TRBJ2-4; 10 bases agree with TRBD2. Looked up from germline, CDR1 is SGHDT and CDR2 is YYEEEE. This CDR3 spans 16 amino acids. The V gene end was trimmed by 1 base and the J gene end by 1 base; junction bases not matched to a gene: 2. The CDR3 protein is CASSLQAGGAKNIQYF. CDR3 sequence (DNA): TGTGCCAGCAGCTTGCAAGCGGGAGGGGCCAAAAACATTCAGTACTTC.

The rearrangement uses TRBV28 and TRBJ1-2, with TRBD1 identical over 7 bases. The CDR3 covers 13 residues. CDR1 MDHEN and CDR2 SYDVKM come from the germline V gene. V was clipped by 2 bases and J by 14 bases; unmatched bases: 11. The chain's CDR3 is CASSLPERPGGTF. CDR3 nucleotides: TGTGCCAGCAGTTTACCCGAGAGGCCAGGGGGGACCTTC.

This clone was seen a handful of times. V is TRBV27 and J is TRBJ2-7, with D possibly matching TRBD1 (5 bases). Germline loops: CDR1 MNHEY, CDR2 SMNVEV (reference sequence). The CDR3 runs to 15 residues. Trimming pared 8 bases from V and 0 bases from J, leaving 17 bases between. This CDR3 reads CASGSGLLSSYEQYF. The CDR3, as DNA: TGTGCCAGCGGCTCAGGGCTTCTGAGCTCCTACGAGCAGTACTTC.

This sequence joins TRBV19 and TRBJ2-1; no definite D call. V lost 1 base to trimming and J lost 8 bases, with 6 bases between them. The CDR3 sequence is 12 residues long. Germline V gene lookup returns CDR1 LNHDA and CDR2 SQIVND (reference sequence). CDR3 region: CASSIAQDEQFF. The CDR3 DNA follows: TGTGCCAGTAGTATAGCCCAAGATGAGCAGTTCTTC. Using reference TRBV19 and TRBJ2-1 for the parts outside the CDR3, the full variable domain is DGGITQSPKYLFRKEGQNVTLSCEQNLNHDAMYWYRQDPGQGLRLIYYSQIVNDFQKGDIAEGYSVSREKKESFPLTVTSAQKNPTAFYLCASSIAQDEQFFGPGTRLTVL.

The chain couples TRBV28 to TRBJ1-4; D is undetermined. Per germline, CDR1 MDHEN and CDR2 SYDVKM. CDR3 length: 10 residues. Trimming removed 8 bases from V and 17 bases from J, with 15 bases in between. The CDR3 DNA follows: TGTGCCAGCGGCCATAAAGGCGTATTTTTT. It is translated as CASGHKGVFF.

The chain has TRBV2 and TRBJ2-2; the D is unclear. This CDR3 has 14 residues. Germline CDR1 reads SNHLY; CDR2 reads FYNNEI. V lost 7 bases and J lost 1, with 10 bases in between. Here the CDR3 DNA reads TGTGCCAGCACGGAATTCTTGAACACCGGGGAGCTGTTTTTT. Protein product: CASTEFLNTGELFF.

V usage is TRBV21-1 and J usage is TRBJ1-5; no DNA check was done on the table's D call, TRBD1. TRBV21-1 constitutes a pseudogene. The CDR3 extends over 16 amino acids. Written as DNA, the CDR3 is TGTGCCAGCACCAACGGACAGGGAATTGGCAATCAGCCCCAGCATTTT. This codes for CASTNGQGIGNQPQHF.

V usage is TRBV19 and J usage is TRBJ2-2, with D unclear. CDR3 length equals 12 residues. Trimming took off 5 bases at V and 6 bases at J, with 7 bases between the two ends. The germline V gene encodes CDR1 LNHDA and CDR2 SQIVND (reference sequence). The CDR3 sequence is CASSFFPGELFF. The CDR3 coding sequence is TGTGCCAGTAGTTTCTTCCCCGGGGAGCTGTTTTTT.

The genes are TRBV27 and TRBJ2-1; the match to TRBD2 covers 11 bases. J gave up 0 bases and V 1 base, and 8 bases lay outside the gene matches. Germline V gene lookup returns CDR1 MNHEY and CDR2 SMNVEV (reference sequence). The length of the CDR3 is 19 residues. DNA of the CDR3: TGTGCCAGCAGTTTATTACTAGCGGGAGCCCAATACTCCTACAATGAGCAGTTCTTC. Amino acid sequence: CASSLLLAGAQYSYNEQFF.

This chain connects TRBV4-2 to TRBJ1-1; no clear D gene. Germline loops: CDR1 LGHNA, CDR2 YNFKEQ. CDR3 length: 14 residues. Trimming stripped 0 bases from V and 7 bases from J, with 12 bases between. CDR3 in DNA: TGTGCCAGCAGCCAAGACCCCGGATGGGATGAAGCTTTCTTT. Its protein product is CASSQDPGWDEAFF.

Worth noting for this clone: At the DNA level, this CDR3 is encoded by other sequences in the same sample as well. CDR3 protein: CASSPADTQYF. The CDR3 coding sequence is TGTGCCAGCAGCCCGGCTGATACGCAGTATTTT. This chain connects TRBV7-2 to TRBJ2-3; D remains ambiguous. CDR3 length: 11 amino acids. The germline CDR1 and CDR2 sequences are SGHTA and FQGNSA. The V gene lost 5 bases and the J gene lost 6 bases, with 6 bases spanning the gap.

The chain combines TRBV9 with TRBJ2-2, with D perhaps TRBD1 (6 bases). The CDR3 consists of 15 residues. Per germline, CDR1 SGDLS and CDR2 YYNGEE. V lost 0 bases, J lost 4 bases, and 10 bases lay in between. The CDR3 is CASSVVGTRTGELFF. CDR3 nucleotides: TGTGCCAGCAGCGTAGTCGGGACACGCACCGGGGAGCTGTTTTTT.

The chain carries TRBV18 and TRBJ1-5; 7 positions match TRBD1. The CDR3 loop spans 14 amino acids. Trimming removed 4 bases from V and 1 base from J; junction bases left unmatched: 1. The germline gives CDR1 KGHSH, CDR2 LQKENI. The CDR3 nucleotides read TGTGCCAGCTCACAGGGGGCGAGCAATCAGCCCCAGCATTTT. This sequence encodes CASSQGASNQPQHF.

The gene calls are TRBV11-1 and TRBJ2-1, with TRBD2 identical over 11 bases. Germline V gene sequence: CDR1 SGHAT, CDR2 FQDESV (reference sequence). V gave up 4 bases and J gave up 8 bases; unmatched junction bases: 7. The CDR3 loop spans 15 amino acids. In nucleotides, the CDR3 is TGTGCCAGCAGCTCCACTAGCGGGAGTGTCTATGAGCAGTTCTTC. This sequence encodes CASSSTSGSVYEQFF.

CDR3 sequence reads: CASSVDGVGTDTQYF. DNA of the CDR3: TGTGCCAGCAGCGTAGATGGAGTTGGGACAGATACGCAGTATTTT. The rearrangement uses TRBV9 and TRBJ2-3; no firm D call. The V gene lost 0 bases and the J gene lost 3 bases, with 11 bases spanning the gap. CDR3 length equals 15 residues. The germline gives CDR1 SGDLS, CDR2 YYNGEE.